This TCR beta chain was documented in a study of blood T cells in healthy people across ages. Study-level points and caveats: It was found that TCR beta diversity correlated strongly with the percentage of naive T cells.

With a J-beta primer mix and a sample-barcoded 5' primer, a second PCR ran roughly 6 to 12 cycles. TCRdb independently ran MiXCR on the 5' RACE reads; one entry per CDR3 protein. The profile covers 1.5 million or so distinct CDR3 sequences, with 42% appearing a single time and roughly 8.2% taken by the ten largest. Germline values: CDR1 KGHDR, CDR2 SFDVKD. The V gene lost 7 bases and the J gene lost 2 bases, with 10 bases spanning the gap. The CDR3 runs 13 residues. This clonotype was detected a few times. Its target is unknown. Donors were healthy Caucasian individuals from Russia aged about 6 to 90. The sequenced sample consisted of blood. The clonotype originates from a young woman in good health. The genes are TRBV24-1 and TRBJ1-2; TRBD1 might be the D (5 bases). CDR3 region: CATSETENYGYTF. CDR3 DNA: TGTGCCACCAGCGAGACAGAGAACTATGGCTACACCTTC.